This T cell receptor beta chain is drawn from a study of cytomegalovirus exposure and HLA in healthy donors. Study results and limitations: A prior analysis recorded that most TCR beta V segments were productive about 87% or about 30% of the time.

The CDR3 extends over 13 amino acids. Trimming removed 9 bases from V and 9 bases from J; junction bases left unmatched: 5. Looked up from germline, CDR1 is MNHEY and CDR2 is SMNVEV (reference sequence). Vbeta (60) and Jbeta (13) primers were used in the PCR. Sequencing was performed with immunoSEQ multiplex PCR; in TCRdb, only in-frame clones are kept and a portion is missing. The top ten clones hold roughly 5% of a sample with approximately 150,000 clones, 84% of them seen once. In the case of this clone: Antigen unknown.

This sequence originates from a man younger than 35 in good health and CMV-seronegative. The V and J genes are TRBV27 and TRBJ2-1, with 13 bases that match TRBD2. The source material was PBMCs. The CDR3 DNA follows: TGTGCCAGTTGGACTAGCGGGAGTCGTGAGCAGTTCTTC. Its protein product is CASWTSGSREQFF.